This is a list of T cell receptor beta chains from one sample in a study of blood T cell repertoires in COVID-19. The protocol was immunoSEQ multiplex PCR, while the TCRdb copy is restricted to in-frame clones and leaves out a portion. The sample includes about 320,000 clones, approximately 88% of them seen just once. Sample: PBMCs or T cells enriched from blood (not recorded which). The receptors shown here come from a man in his fifties or sixties who had recovered from COVID-19. The CDR3 runs from the conserved cysteine through the conserved F or W. A D gene is named only where the DNA matches it firmly. Size values are once, few and many counts, or a class for expanded clones, and some rows have none.

v_call	clone_size	j_call	d_call	cdr3_aa	cdr3_nt
TRBV14	-	TRBJ1-2	TRBD1	CASSRDSKNYGYTF	TGTGCCAGCAGCCGGGACAGCAAAAACTATGGCTACACCTTC
TRBV30	-	TRBJ2-5	-	CAWSVGLLETQYF	TGTGCCTGGAGTGTCGGACTGCTTGAGACCCAGTACTTC
TRBV27	-	TRBJ2-2	-	CASSLGSRGRSGELFF	TGTGCCAGCAGTTTGGGTAGCCGGGGTAGGTCCGGGGAGCTGTTTTTT
TRBV28	once	TRBJ2-7	-	CASSFPGRVYEQYF	TGTGCCAGCAGTTTCCCCGGCAGGGTCTACGAGCAGTACTTC
TRBV11-2	-	TRBJ1-4	TRBD1	CASSLRDRDYEKLFF	TGTGCCAGCAGCTTGCGGGACAGGGACTATGAAAAACTGTTTTTT
TRBV9	-	TRBJ2-2	-	CASSAGNRNTGELFF	TGTGCCAGCAGCGCCGGCAACAGGAACACCGGGGAGCTGTTTTTT
TRBV30	-	TRBJ2-1	TRBD2	CAWRILAGDNEQFF	TGTGCCTGGAGAATATTAGCGGGAGACAATGAGCAGTTCTTC
TRBV3-1/TRBV3-2	-	TRBJ1-1	TRBD1	CASSQVSTRDSEAFF	TGTGCCAGCAGCCAAGTAAGTACCCGGGACAGTGAAGCTTTCTTT
TRBV11-3	once	TRBJ2-2	-	CASSPEQGTEELFF	TGTGCCAGCAGCCCGGAACAGGGAACGGAGGAGCTGTTTTTT
TRBV4-2	-	TRBJ2-7	TRBD2	CASSQAGVLAASYEQYF	TGTGCCAGCAGCCAAGCAGGGGTACTAGCGGCATCCTACGAGCAGTACTTC
TRBV29-1	-	TRBJ2-3	-	CSSYRGASTDTQYF	TGCAGCTCATACCGGGGGGCGAGCACAGATACGCAGTATTTT
TRBV6-5	few	TRBJ2-1	TRBD2	CASSSALAVSYNEQFF	TGTGCCAGCAGTTCCGCCCTAGCGGTCTCCTACAATGAGCAGTTCTTC
TRBV28	-	TRBJ1-6	-	CASRNSDSPLHF	TGTGCCAGCAGGAACAGTGACTCACCCCTCCACTTT
TRBV18	-	TRBJ1-5	TRBD1	CASSQQGFDQPQHF	TGTGCCAGCTCGCAACAGGGGTTCGATCAGCCCCAGCATTTT
TRBV4-3	-	TRBJ1-6	TRBD1	CASSQEQGAYSPLHF	TGCGCCAGCAGCCAGGAACAGGGGGCGTATTCACCCCTCCACTTT
TRBV28	-	TRBJ2-5	TRBD2	CASSLERTSGRAREQTQYF	TGTGCCAGCAGTTTAGAGAGGACTAGCGGGAGGGCGAGGGAACAGACCCAGTACTTC
TRBV11-3	-	TRBJ2-3	-	CASSRGQLDTQYF	TGTGCCAGCAGCCGTGGGCAGTTGGATACGCAGTATTTT